This T cell receptor (beta chain) was sequenced for a study of a mutant IDH1 vaccine in newly diagnosed glioma. Concerning this clone itself: Its antigen remains unknown.

Sequencing used immunoSEQ multiplex PCR; TCRdb keeps in-frame clones, though not all of them. Of around 60,000 clones in the sample, approximately 84% were seen once. Documented time point: week 11, during vaccination. Each dose of the vaccine consisted of 300 ug of mutant IDH1 20-mer peptide, with topical imiquimod. Trimming removed 4 bases from V and 1 base from J; junction bases left unmatched: 10. Germline CDR1 reads SGDLS; CDR2 reads YYNGEE. The CDR3 is made up of 18 amino acids. The J gene is TRBJ1-6, the V gene TRBV9; TRBD1 matches 8 bases. The material was PBMCs, obtained from a glioma patient whose treatment included an IDH1 peptide vaccine. The TCR sequence derives from a woman between 50 and 59 years old with glioma. This chain's CDR3 is CASSPDSGQVSYNSPLHF. CDR3 DNA sequence: TGTGCCAGCAGCCCGGATTCGGGACAGGTTTCCTATAATTCACCCCTCCACTTT. Supplemented by reference TRBV9 and TRBJ1-6, the full variable domain reads DSGVTQTPKHLITATGQRVTLRCSPRSGDLSVYWYQQSLDQGLQFLIQYYNGEERAKGNILERFSAQQFPDLHSELNLSSLELGDSALYFCASSPDSGQVSYNSPLHFGNGTRLTVT.